The TCR beta chain under discussion was sequenced for a study of graft-versus-host responses after intestinal transplantation. The overall study: Grafts that recipients had were multivisceral, liver-intestinal, or isolated intestinal transplants. Once they had received anti-thymocyte globulin induction, all recipients took tacrolimus and steroids for around three years.

TCRdb's copy holds only in-frame clones and misses some; the assay was immunoSEQ multiplex PCR. Of some 15,000 clones listed, 88% were seen once; the top ten hold 5% to 6.5%. As concerns this clone: Its antigen is not known.

V lost 6 bases, J lost 5 bases, and 10 bases stayed unmatched. There are 15 residues in the CDR3. Per germline, CDR1 ENHRY and CDR2 SYGVKD. Study-wide results and caveats: The authors found GvH clones in recipient marrow, some appearing first in ileum or blood. Early post-transplant HvG declines tracked with peak circulating GvH clone levels.

The V gene is TRBV10-3, the J gene TRBJ2-1, with 7 bases identical to TRBD2. The TCR originated in a human patient who received an intestinal transplant, so some T cells may come from the graft donor. This sample comprised PBMCs, obtained approximately 15 weeks after intestinal transplant. The CDR3 bases are TGTGCCATCAGCCCGGGGCTAGCGGAGAACAATGAGCAGTTCTTC. Protein product: CAISPGLAENNEQFF.